The rows below give T cell receptor beta chains drawn from one sample of a study of CD8 T cells in ankylosing spondylitis. TCRdb re-called the 5' RACE reads with MiXCR, one entry per CDR3 protein. The sample holds roughly 490,000 distinct CDR3 sequences, about 5% seen once. Sequenced input: blood, either unsorted or a sorted T cell fraction (not recorded which). Receptor source: a male donor with ankylosing spondylitis. Both conserved end residues are part of each CDR3. D genes are given only for firm matches. Size tells how often a clone was seen (once, few, many) or the class of an expanded clone, and some rows leave it out.

many,TRBD2,TRBV20-1,TRBJ2-3,TGCAGTGCACCTCCACGCGGGAGAGGTGATACGCAGTATTTT,CSAPPRGRGDTQYF
.,TRBD1,TRBV7-3,TRBJ1-4,TGTGCCTTCAGTAAGTCGATCTTCGCCGGGACAGGTGATGAAAAACTGTTTTTT,CAFSKSIFAGTGDEKLFF
many,TRBD1,TRBV29-1,TRBJ1-2,TGCAGCGTTGCCCAGGGGGCTCTTGGCTACACCTTC,CSVAQGALGYTF
many,.,TRBV7-9,TRBJ1-5,TGTGCCAGCAGCTTCGAGGACGTTATCCAGCCCCAGCATTTT,CASSFEDVIQPQHF
few,.,TRBV20-1,TRBJ2-5,TGCAGTGCAACAGACGGGTTCGGGACCCAGTACTTC,CSATDGFGTQYF
few,.,TRBV5-1,TRBJ2-7,TGCGCCAGCAGCCAAACCGGGACGTGGGGAAACGAGCAGTACTTC,CASSQTGTWGNEQYF
many,.,TRBV29-1,TRBJ2-2,TGCAGCGTTGTGGTGACGAACACCGGGGAGCTGTTTTTT,CSVVVTNTGELFF
many,TRBD2,TRBV5-5,TRBJ2-7,TGTGCCAGCCGGTGGACTAGCGGGGCCGAGCAGTACTTC,CASRWTSGAEQYF
many,TRBD1,TRBV4-3,TRBJ1-5,TGCGCCAGCAGCCAAGAACCCCCAGGGGGTAGGAGCAATCAGCCCCAGCATTTT,CASSQEPPGGRSNQPQHF
many,TRBD1,TRBV7-6,TRBJ2-7,TGTGCCAGCAGCTTAGACAGGGGCCCCTACGAGCAGTACTTC,CASSLDRGPYEQYF
many,.,TRBV20-1,TRBJ1-1,TGCAGTGCTAGTCTTCCAGGGAAGAACACTGAAGCTTTCTTT,CSASLPGKNTEAFF
many,.,TRBV7-2,TRBJ1-4,TGTGCCAGCAGCTTAGCGTTGGACGGCCATCGTGAAAAACTGTTTTTT,CASSLALDGHREKLFF